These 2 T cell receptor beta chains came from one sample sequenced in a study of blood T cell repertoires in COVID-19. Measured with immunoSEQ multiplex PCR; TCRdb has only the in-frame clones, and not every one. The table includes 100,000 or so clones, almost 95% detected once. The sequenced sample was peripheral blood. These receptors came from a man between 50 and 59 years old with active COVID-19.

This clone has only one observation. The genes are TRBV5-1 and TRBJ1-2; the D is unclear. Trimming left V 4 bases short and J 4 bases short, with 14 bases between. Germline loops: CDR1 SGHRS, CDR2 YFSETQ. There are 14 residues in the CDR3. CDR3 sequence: CASSPKQGVYGYTF. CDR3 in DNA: TGCGCCAGCAGCCCTAAACAAGGAGTCTATGGCTACACCTTC.

Here the CDR3 DNA reads TGTGCCAGCAGCTTGACCAGCGGGGTTAGTGATGAGCAGTTCTTC. Its translation: CASSLTSGVSDEQFF. The chain uses TRBV5-4 and TRBJ2-1, with 7 bases lining up with TRBD2. Germline lookup yields CDR1 SGHNT and CDR2 YYREEE (reference sequence). The ends lost 1 base at V and 8 bases at J; junction bases unmatched: 9. CDR3 length: 15 amino acids. Complete variable domain (other parts from reference TRBV5-4 and TRBJ2-1): ETGVTQSPTHLIKTRGQQVTLRCSSQSGHNTVSWYQQALGQGPQFIFQYYREEENGRGNFPPRFSGLQFPNYSSELNVNALELDDSALYLCASSLTSGVSDEQFFGPGTRLTVL.